What follows are 8 T cell receptor beta chains derived from one specimen sequenced in a study of blood T cell repertoires in COVID-19. The table came from immunoSEQ multiplex PCR; TCRdb's copy has only in-frame clones and leaves some out. The table shows fewer than 500,000 clones, with more than 85% occurring only once. The source material was peripheral blood. The receptors originated from a woman in her twenties or thirties with acute or convalescent COVID-19.

This clone appeared once. This chain connects TRBV2 to TRBJ2-2; D call uncertain. This CDR3 is built from 12 residues. The V gene's germline CDR1 is SNHLY and CDR2 FYNNEI. Trimming stripped 8 bases from V and 4 bases from J, with 8 bases between. The CDR3 spells CASGQATGELFF. CDR3 in DNA: TGTGCCAGCGGGCAGGCCACCGGGGAGCTGTTTTTT.

This chain joins TRBV2 and TRBJ2-2; TRBD1 aligns across 7 bases. The CDR3 extends over 15 amino acids. After removal of 7 bases from V and 0 bases from J, the junction contained 5 bases not matched to a gene. Germline V CDR1 and CDR2: SNHLY, FYNNEI. Here the CDR3 reads CASTRDRANTGELFF. The CDR3 DNA reads as TGTGCCAGCACTCGGGACAGAGCGAACACCGGGGAGCTGTTTTTT.

V and J are TRBV18 and TRBJ2-1; 9 bases are a match to TRBD2. V lost 6 bases to trimming and J lost 0 bases; unmatched junction nucleotides: 6. CDR1 KGHSH and CDR2 LQKENI come from the germline V gene. The CDR3 length is 16 residues. CDR3 amino acids: CASSLSGGGSYNEQFF. For the CDR3, the DNA is TGTGCCAGCTCGCTTAGCGGGGGTGGCTCCTACAATGAGCAGTTCTTC.

The chain has TRBV18 and TRBJ1-2; D gene ambiguous. The CDR3 consists of 12 residues. Trimming removed 2 bases from V and 7 bases from J, with 8 bases in between. CDR1 KGHSH and CDR2 LQKENI come from the germline V gene. The CDR3 spells CASSPARGGYTF. CDR3 nucleotides: TGTGCCAGCTCACCAGCGCGTGGTGGCTACACCTTC.

The V gene is TRBV7-6, the J gene TRBJ2-5, with 9 bases matching TRBD2. The CDR3 sequence is 16 residues long. Germline CDR1 is SGHVS and CDR2 is FNYEAQ. With V trimmed by 2 bases and J by 0 bases, 4 bases remained unmatched. CDR3 in DNA: TGTGCCAGCAGCTTACGTAGCGGGGGTTACCAAGAGACCCAGTACTTC. It codes for CASSLRSGGYQETQYF.

Only one count was recorded for this clone. The CDR3 loop reads CASSFNSNQPQHF. The CDR3 nucleotides are TGTGCCAGCAGCTTTAATAGCAATCAGCCCCAGCATTTT. The rearrangement joins TRBV28 to TRBJ1-5; no reliable D call. CDR1 is MDHEN and CDR2 is SYDVKM in the germline V gene. Trimming removed 6 bases at V and 0 bases at J, with 6 bases between. The CDR3 loop spans 13 amino acids.

This clone was detected once. The chain is built from TRBV2 and TRBJ1-5, with D maybe TRBD1 (6 bases). CDR1 and CDR2 from the germline V gene are SNHLY and FYNNEI. There are 16 residues in the CDR3. V lost 2 bases and J 1 base, leaving 12 bases between the germline ends. The CDR3: CASSESRTASNQPQHF. CDR3 DNA: TGTGCCAGCAGTGAATCCCGGACAGCCAGCAATCAGCCCCAGCATTTT.

The rearrangement uses TRBV7-8 and TRBJ2-7, with D tentatively TRBD1 (6 bases). V was shortened by 7 bases and J by 0 bases, with 10 bases between the two germline ends. Germline CDR1 and CDR2: SGHVS and FQNEAQ. The CDR3 is 13 amino acids. CDR3 DNA: TGTGCCAGCACGACAGGTGTCTCCTACGAGCAGTACTTC. Its translation: CASTTGVSYEQYF.